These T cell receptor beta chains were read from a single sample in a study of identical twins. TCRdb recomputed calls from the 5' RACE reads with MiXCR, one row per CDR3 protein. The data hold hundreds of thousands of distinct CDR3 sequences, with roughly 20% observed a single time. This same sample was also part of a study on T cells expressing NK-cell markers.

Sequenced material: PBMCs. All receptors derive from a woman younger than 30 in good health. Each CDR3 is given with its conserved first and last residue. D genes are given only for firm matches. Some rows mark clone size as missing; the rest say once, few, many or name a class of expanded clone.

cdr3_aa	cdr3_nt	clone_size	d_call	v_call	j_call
CASRAGSGLAGVGAYEQYF	TGTGCCAGCAGGGCAGGGTCGGGACTAGCGGGAGTAGGAGCCTACGAGCAGTACTTC	NA	TRBD2	TRBV6-1	TRBJ2-7
CASSPLGQPQHF	TGTGCCAGCAGTCCTTTGGGACAGCCCCAGCATTTT	many	NA	TRBV27	TRBJ1-5
CSAREEGYGQYF	TGCAGTGCTAGAGAGGAGGGGTACGGACAGTACTTC	few	NA	TRBV20-1	TRBJ2-7
CASSRDWDAGELFF	TGTGCCAGCAGTAGGGACTGGGACGCCGGGGAGCTGTTTTTT	NA	NA	TRBV2	TRBJ2-2
CASRSNRNRGEQYF	TGTGCCAGCAGGTCTAATCGGAACCGGGGGGAGCAGTACTTC	once	NA	TRBV7-6	TRBJ2-7
CATSGTATSGRGTDTQYF	TGTGCCACCAGCGGGACAGCGACTAGCGGGAGAGGCACAGATACGCAGTATTTT	few	TRBD2	TRBV10-3	TRBJ2-3
CASSAGTSGIASTDTQYF	TGTGCCAGCAGCGCCGGGACTAGCGGAATAGCTAGCACAGATACGCAGTATTTT	NA	TRBD2	TRBV9	TRBJ2-3
CASRKTSDTGELFF	TGTGCCAGCAGGAAAACTAGCGATACCGGGGAGCTGTTTTTT	NA	TRBD2	TRBV12-3/TRBV12-4	TRBJ2-2
CASSLVGGRPDTQYF	TGTGCCAGCAGCTTGGTTGGCGGGAGGCCAGATACGCAGTATTTT	few	TRBD2	TRBV5-5	TRBJ2-3
CSAPLAGGEDTQYF	TGCAGTGCTCCTCTAGCGGGGGGGGAGGATACGCAGTATTTT	NA	TRBD2	TRBV20-1	TRBJ2-3
CASSFLRAGETQYF	TGTGCCAGCAGTTTCCTCCGGGCGGGGGAGACCCAGTACTTC	NA	NA	TRBV6-2/TRBV6-3	TRBJ2-5
CAIGAGVETQYF	TGTGCCATAGGGGCGGGGGTGGAGACCCAGTACTTC	few	TRBD2	TRBV10-3	TRBJ2-5
CASSYLGRGRGQPQHF	TGTGCCAGCAGTTACCTCGGCAGGGGGCGAGGACAGCCCCAGCATTTT	once	TRBD1	TRBV6-2/TRBV6-3	TRBJ1-5
CASSMTGTGRSGEQYF	TGCGCCAGCAGCATGACTGGGACAGGGCGGTCCGGCGAGCAGTACTTC	NA	TRBD1	TRBV5-1	TRBJ2-7
CASSRRGGEQYF	TGTGCCAGCAGCCGGCGCGGGGGAGAGCAGTACTTC	few	TRBD2	TRBV27	TRBJ2-7
CASSRLPSVATDTQYF	TGTGCCAGCAGCCGCCTGCCCAGCGTCGCCACAGATACGCAGTATTTT	NA	NA	TRBV6-5	TRBJ2-3
CASSLTFGYTF	TGTGCCAGCAGCTTGACCTTTGGCTACACCTTC	NA	NA	TRBV7-9	TRBJ1-2
CSVGGGPLNEQFF	TGCAGCGTTGGAGGGGGCCCCCTCAATGAGCAGTTCTTC	NA	TRBD1	TRBV29-1	TRBJ2-1
CASSQEGVRGGNTDTQYF	TGCGCCAGCAGCCAGGAGGGGGTAAGGGGAGGGAACACAGATACGCAGTATTTT	few	NA	TRBV4-1	TRBJ2-3
CASSLGNFKNTEAFF	TGTGCCAGCAGCTTAGGGAACTTCAAGAACACTGAAGCTTTCTTT	many	NA	TRBV7-9	TRBJ1-1
CSASPGASGYTF	TGCAGTGCTAGCCCCGGGGCTAGTGGCTACACCTTC	few	NA	TRBV20-1	TRBJ1-2
CASSVDREEQFF	TGTGCCAGCAGCGTAGACAGGGAAGAGCAGTTCTTC	NA	NA	TRBV9	TRBJ2-1
CASTPLQGHYEQYF	TGCGCCAGCACCCCCCTGCAGGGACACTACGAGCAGTACTTC	NA	NA	TRBV5-1	TRBJ2-7
CASSMTTTGELFF	TGCGCCAGCAGCATGACCACTACCGGGGAGCTGTTTTTT	once	NA	TRBV5-1	TRBJ2-2
CASSLGGAQFF	TGTGCCAGCAGTTTAGGCGGAGCGCAGTTCTTC	few	NA	TRBV12-3/TRBV12-4	TRBJ2-1
CASSLTGEEAFF	TGTGCCAGCAGCCTTACAGGGGAGGAAGCTTTCTTT	many	TRBD1	TRBV5-5	TRBJ1-1
CASSSAGPSSYEQYF	TGTGCCAGCAGTTCGGCGGGGCCCAGCTCCTACGAGCAGTACTTC	NA	NA	TRBV6-5	TRBJ2-7
CASSYQQGRGEETQYF	TGCGCCAGCAGCTATCAACAGGGGCGAGGGGAAGAGACCCAGTACTTC	few	TRBD1	TRBV4-1	TRBJ2-5
CASSTHSASYNEQFF	TGTGCCAGCAGCACCCATTCGGCCTCCTACAATGAGCAGTTCTTC	many	NA	TRBV7-2	TRBJ2-1
CASSFGQITGELFF	TGCGCCAGCAGCTTTGGACAGATCACCGGGGAGCTGTTTTTT	NA	NA	TRBV5-1	TRBJ2-2
CASSPAGDRGPLYQETQYF	TGCGCCAGCAGCCCGGCTGGAGACAGGGGACCTTTGTACCAAGAGACCCAGTACTTC	NA	TRBD1	TRBV5-1	TRBJ2-5
CASSKKPGTDNEQFF	TGTGCCAGCAGCAAAAAGCCCGGGACAGACAATGAGCAGTTCTTC	once	NA	TRBV21-1	TRBJ2-1
CAISESGQGAHEQFF	TGTGCCATCAGTGAGTCAGGACAGGGGGCCCATGAGCAGTTCTTC	NA	TRBD1	TRBV10-3	TRBJ2-1
CASSLTGGATTEAFF	TGCGCCAGCAGCTTGACAGGGGGCGCGACCACTGAAGCTTTCTTT	NA	TRBD1	TRBV5-1	TRBJ1-1
CASSLSLANTGELFF	TGTGCCAGCAGTTTATCCCTGGCGAACACCGGGGAGCTGTTTTTT	NA	NA	TRBV27	TRBJ2-2
CSAQSAGVEQYF	TGCAGTGCTCAGTCCGCAGGGGTCGAGCAGTACTTC	NA	NA	TRBV20-1	TRBJ2-7
CASSFHRTGGAYEQYF	TGTGCCAGCAGCTTCCATAGGACAGGGGGCGCTTACGAGCAGTACTTC	NA	TRBD1	TRBV7-6	TRBJ2-7
CASSLFSGSAGELFF	TGCGCCAGCAGCTTGTTTTCAGGGTCGGCCGGGGAGCTGTTTTTT	few	NA	TRBV5-1	TRBJ2-2
CASSRNIADTQYF	TGTGCCAGCAGCCGGAATATTGCAGATACGCAGTATTTT	NA	NA	TRBV7-2	TRBJ2-3
CSVDSDTRTDTQYF	TGCAGCGTTGATTCCGACACTCGGACTGATACGCAGTATTTT	NA	NA	TRBV29-1	TRBJ2-3
CSAGGGVSYEQYF	TGCAGTGCTGGGGGGGGAGTCTCCTACGAGCAGTACTTC	few	TRBD2	TRBV20-1	TRBJ2-7
CASSPLAGGSRGTGELFF	TGTGCCAGCAGCCCACTAGCGGGGGGGTCTCGTGGCACCGGGGAGCTGTTTTTT	few	TRBD2	TRBV7-6	TRBJ2-2
CASSSTTLVNEQYF	TGTGCCAGCAGTTCCACAACCCTAGTCAACGAGCAGTACTTC	NA	NA	TRBV27	TRBJ2-7
CATTDQAEAFF	TGTGCCACTACCGATCAGGCTGAAGCTTTCTTT	few	NA	TRBV10-3	TRBJ1-1
CASSLEGSQFF	TGTGCCAGCAGCTTGGAGGGTTCTCAGTTCTTC	few	NA	TRBV5-5	TRBJ2-1
CASSLGLAGAYYNEQFF	TGCGCCAGCAGCCTGGGACTAGCGGGAGCATATTACAATGAGCAGTTCTTC	NA	TRBD2	TRBV4-3	TRBJ2-1
CASSPLGATKNIQYF	TGTGCCAGCAGTCCCCTCGGGGCAACCAAAAACATTCAGTACTTC	NA	NA	TRBV12-3/TRBV12-4	TRBJ2-4
CASSPKGQTHTGELFF	TGCGCCAGCAGCCCAAAGGGACAGACTCACACCGGGGAGCTGTTTTTT	few	TRBD1	TRBV4-3	TRBJ2-2
CASSVGGTALHEQYF	TGTGCCAGCAGCGTAGGAGGGACAGCCCTCCACGAGCAGTACTTC	NA	TRBD1	TRBV9	TRBJ2-7
CASSLVASGSEQYF	TGCGCCAGCAGCTTGGTGGCCTCGGGGTCCGAGCAGTACTTC	few	NA	TRBV5-1	TRBJ2-7
CASSEGAGTRGDEQFF	TGTGCCAGCAGTGAAGGGGCGGGTACGCGCGGCGATGAGCAGTTCTTC	NA	NA	TRBV25-1	TRBJ2-1
CASGNLGGQNIQYF	TGTGCCAGCGGGAATTTAGGGGGCCAAAACATTCAGTACTTC	many	TRBD1	TRBV12-3/TRBV12-4	TRBJ2-4
CASSFNPYNEQFF	TGTGCCAGCAGTTTCAATCCCTACAATGAGCAGTTCTTC	few	NA	TRBV12-3/TRBV12-4	TRBJ2-1
CASSPRWAYTDEQYF	TGTGCCAGCAGCCCCCGTTGGGCCTACACAGATGAGCAGTACTTC	NA	NA	TRBV3-1	TRBJ2-7
CASSTSGAREFF	TGTGCCAGCAGTACCTCCGGGGCTAGGGAGTTCTTC	NA	NA	TRBV6-5	TRBJ2-1
CASRRTYEQYF	TGTGCCAGCAGGCGAACCTACGAGCAGTACTTC	NA	NA	TRBV12-3/TRBV12-4	TRBJ2-7
CASSLGGPNQPQHF	TGTGCCAGCAGTTTAGGGGGCCCTAATCAGCCCCAGCATTTT	few	TRBD1	TRBV5-1	TRBJ1-5